A single sample is the source of the 9 T cell receptor beta chains below, sequenced in a study of PD-L1 blockade in urothelial cancer. Assay used: immunoSEQ multiplex PCR; TCRdb lists only in-frame clones, some missing. The table shows around 110,000 clones, with about 89% occurring only once. Indicated time point: peripheral blood 6 weeks after treatment start. The source was PBMCs, collected around atezolizumab (anti-PD-L1) treatment. The receptors here all came from a man aged 55 to 69 with urothelial cancer.

The gene calls are TRBV28 and TRBJ1-1, with TRBD1 matching 7 bases. CDR1 and CDR2 from the germline V gene are MDHEN and SYDVKM. The CDR3 has 13 amino acids. J gave up 0 bases and V 9 bases, and 4 bases lay outside the gene matches. CDR3 loop: CASKQGMNTEAFF. DNA for the CDR3: TGTGCCAGTAAACAGGGGATGAACACTGAAGCTTTCTTT.

This clone turned up a few times. The rearrangement joins TRBV28 to TRBJ1-2, with D tentatively TRBD1 (6 bases). This CDR3 region has 13 residues. V lost 2 bases and J 4 bases, leaving 8 bases between the germline ends. Germline V lookup: CDR1 MDHEN, CDR2 SYDVKM. The CDR3 DNA is TGTGCCAGCAGTTTAAGGGGGATCTATGGCTACACCTTC. The encoded protein is CASSLRGIYGYTF.

This chain joins TRBV19 and TRBJ2-7; 8 bases map to TRBD1. Germline V gene data show CDR1 as LNHDA and CDR2 as SQIVND (reference sequence). V gave up 5 bases and J gave up 6 bases; unmatched junction bases: 6. The CDR3 spans 13 residues. The CDR3 here is CASSSQGAGEQYF. DNA for the CDR3: TGTGCCAGTAGTTCGCAGGGGGCCGGCGAGCAGTACTTC.

The J gene is TRBJ1-2, the V gene TRBV29-1, with a weak D call TRBD1 (5 bases). Trimming took off 0 bases at V and 8 bases at J, with 10 bases between the two ends. CDR1 SQVTM and CDR2 ANQGSEA come from the germline V gene. The CDR3 runs 12 residues. This CDR3 is CSVEDTTGGYTF. DNA of the CDR3: TGCAGCGTTGAAGATACCACAGGCGGCTACACCTTC.

This chain links TRBV7-3 with TRBJ2-2; 11 nucleotides agree with TRBD2. Germline V gene lookup returns CDR1 SGHTA and CDR2 FQGTGA. This CDR3 is built from 16 residues. V lost 0 bases, J lost 8 bases, and 5 bases stayed unmatched. This chain's CDR3 is CASSLTLAGGSGELFF. CDR3 nucleotide sequence: TGTGCCAGCAGCTTAACCCTAGCGGGGGGTTCGGGGGAGCTGTTTTTT.

The CDR3 loop is CASSSGQGREKLFF. CDR3 in DNA: TGCGCCAGCAGCTCGGGACAGGGTCGTGAAAAACTGTTTTTT. The chain has TRBV5-1 and TRBJ1-4, with 9 bases aligning to TRBD1. From germline, CDR1 is SGHRS and CDR2 YFSETQ. V trimming: 3 bases; J trimming: 7 bases; junction bases outside the gene matches: 4. The CDR3 length is 14 residues.

This clone appeared once. The chain uses TRBV30 and TRBJ2-2; D remains unclear. Germline V gene data show CDR1 as GTSNPN and CDR2 as SVGIG (reference sequence). V was pared by 1 base and J by 2 bases, with 8 bases between. This CDR3 spans 14 amino acids. CDR3 bases: TGTGCCTGGAGTGCTGGCAGTAACACCGGGGAGCTGTTTTTT. This encodes CAWSAGSNTGELFF.

J is TRBJ2-5 and V is TRBV12-5; 12 bases align to TRBD2. The V and J ends lost 6 bases and 0 bases, in that order; junction bases with no gene match: 5. The CDR3 totals 16 residues. The V gene's germline CDR1 is LGHNT and CDR2 FRNRAP. This CDR3 is CASGPGTSGYQETQYF. As DNA, the CDR3 is TGTGCTAGTGGACCCGGGACTAGCGGGTACCAAGAGACCCAGTACTTC.

The chain links TRBV5-6 to TRBJ2-6; 9 bases map to TRBD1. The CDR3 contains 18 residues. Germline-derived CDR1 and CDR2 are SGHDT and YYEEEE. V was pared by 3 bases and J by 1 base, with 8 bases of the junction left unmatched. The CDR3 DNA reads TGTGCCAGCAGCTGGGCCGGGACAGGGTTTTCTGGGGCCAACGTCCTGACTTTC. Encoded protein: CASSWAGTGFSGANVLTF.